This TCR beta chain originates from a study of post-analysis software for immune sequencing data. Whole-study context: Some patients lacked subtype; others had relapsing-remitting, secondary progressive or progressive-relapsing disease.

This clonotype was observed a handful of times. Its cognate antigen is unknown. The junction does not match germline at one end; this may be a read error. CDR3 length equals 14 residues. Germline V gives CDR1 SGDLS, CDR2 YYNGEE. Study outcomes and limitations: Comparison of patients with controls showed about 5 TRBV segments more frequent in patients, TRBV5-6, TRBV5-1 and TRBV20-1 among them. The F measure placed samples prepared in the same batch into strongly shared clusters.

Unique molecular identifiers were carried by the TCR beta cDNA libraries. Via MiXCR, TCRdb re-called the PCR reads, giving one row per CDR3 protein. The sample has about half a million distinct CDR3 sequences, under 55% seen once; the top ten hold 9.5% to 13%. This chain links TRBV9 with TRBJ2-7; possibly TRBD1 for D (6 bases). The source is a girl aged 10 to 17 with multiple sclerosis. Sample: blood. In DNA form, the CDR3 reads TGTGCCAGCAGCGTAGGGACAGTCTCCAACGAGCAGTACTTC. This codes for CASSVGTVSNEQYF.